This TCR beta chain stems from a study of cytomegalovirus exposure and HLA in healthy donors. General study findings and limits: Later, an analysis found that common viral pathogens appeared to be linked with several of the most significant clusters.

A word on this clone: The antigen is undetermined.

PCR was performed using 60 Vbeta and 13 Jbeta primers. Per the study methods: Approximately 9.9 million of some 80 million unique TCR beta chains were shared, per a later count. Assay: immunoSEQ multiplex PCR; the TCRdb copy retains only in-frame clones and omits some. The D gene and trimming were derived from the DNA, and the V and J assignments and clone size from that table. The sample includes some 130,000 clones, more than 75% of them seen just once. The donors, nominally healthy at sampling, likely had unrecorded immune exposures. V shed 4 bases and J shed 4 bases, with 13 bases lying between them. Germline V gives CDR1 MNHNS, CDR2 SASEGT. This CDR3 region has 14 residues.

The sequenced material came from PBMCs. The chain uses TRBV6-1 and TRBJ1-2, with D maybe TRBD1 (5 bases). The source is a man aged 30 to 45 in good health and CMV-seronegative. CDR3 nucleotides: TGTGCCAGCAGTGTTCAGGGTTTCGGCTATGGCTACACCTTC. Protein product: CASSVQGFGYGYTF.